A single sample is the source of the 4 T cell receptor beta chains below, sequenced in a study of PD-1 blockade in classical Hodgkin lymphoma. Described time point: cycle 4 day 1 (C4D1), after less than seven weeks of nivolumab. Every patient relapsed after autologous stem cell transplantation, and brentuximab vedotin exposure varied. Researchers report purifying CD4+ T cells from thawed PBMCs by magnetic negative selection. TCRdb's table, derived via immunoSEQ multiplex PCR, lists solely in-frame clones and lacks some. This sample yields 30,000 or so clones, of which about four fifths are seen a single time; approximately 0.62% belongs to the top ten. The sequences come from CD4+ T cells from blood, collected before the fourth cycle of nivolumab. These receptors all come from a human donor with classical Hodgkin lymphoma.

This clone was seen once. The V call is TRBV7-3, the J call TRBJ2-3; the D call may be TRBD1 or TRBD2 (5 bases each). Germline assignment: CDR1 SGHTA and CDR2 FQGTGA. This CDR3 region has 14 residues. With 3 bases removed from V and 10 bases from J, the gap between germline ends came to 17 bases. In nucleotides, the CDR3 is TGTGCCAGCAGCTTGACTCCTGAGGGGATGGCGCAGTATTTT. Amino acid sequence: CASSLTPEGMAQYF.

The chain is built from TRBV5-1 and TRBJ2-7, with 8 bases aligning to TRBD2. The CDR3 length is 14 residues. The V and J ends lost 3 bases and 5 bases, in that order; junction bases with no gene match: 7. Germline V gene data show CDR1 as SGHRS and CDR2 as YFSETQ. DNA for the CDR3: TGCGCCAGCAGCTCTCCGGGAGGGTCGGACGAGCAGTACTTC. Its protein product is CASSSPGGSDEQYF.

This chain uses TRBV5-1 with TRBJ2-7; the match to TRBD1 covers 9 bases. CDR1 is SGHRS and CDR2 is YFSETQ in the germline V gene. V lost 4 bases, J lost 8 bases, and 4 bases stayed unmatched. The CDR3 contains 12 residues. Here the CDR3 DNA reads TGCGCCAGCAGCACCGGACAGGGGCAGCAGTACTTC. Amino acid sequence: CASSTGQGQQYF.

This sequence joins TRBV5-1 and TRBJ1-1; 8 bases match TRBD1. Looked up from germline, CDR1 is SGHRS and CDR2 is YFSETQ. Unmatched junction bases numbered 2, after V lost 3 bases and J lost 1 base. The CDR3 totals 14 residues. This chain's CDR3 is CASSSGTGNTEAFF. The CDR3 region has the DNA TGCGCCAGCAGCTCCGGGACAGGGAACACTGAAGCTTTCTTT. Using reference TRBV5-1 and TRBJ1-1 for the parts outside the CDR3, the full variable domain is KAGVTQTPRYLIKTRGQQVTLSCSPISGHRSVSWYQQTPGQGLQFLFEYFSETQRNKGNFPGRFSGRQFSNSRSEMNVSTLELGDSALYLCASSSGTGNTEAFFGQGTRLTVV.